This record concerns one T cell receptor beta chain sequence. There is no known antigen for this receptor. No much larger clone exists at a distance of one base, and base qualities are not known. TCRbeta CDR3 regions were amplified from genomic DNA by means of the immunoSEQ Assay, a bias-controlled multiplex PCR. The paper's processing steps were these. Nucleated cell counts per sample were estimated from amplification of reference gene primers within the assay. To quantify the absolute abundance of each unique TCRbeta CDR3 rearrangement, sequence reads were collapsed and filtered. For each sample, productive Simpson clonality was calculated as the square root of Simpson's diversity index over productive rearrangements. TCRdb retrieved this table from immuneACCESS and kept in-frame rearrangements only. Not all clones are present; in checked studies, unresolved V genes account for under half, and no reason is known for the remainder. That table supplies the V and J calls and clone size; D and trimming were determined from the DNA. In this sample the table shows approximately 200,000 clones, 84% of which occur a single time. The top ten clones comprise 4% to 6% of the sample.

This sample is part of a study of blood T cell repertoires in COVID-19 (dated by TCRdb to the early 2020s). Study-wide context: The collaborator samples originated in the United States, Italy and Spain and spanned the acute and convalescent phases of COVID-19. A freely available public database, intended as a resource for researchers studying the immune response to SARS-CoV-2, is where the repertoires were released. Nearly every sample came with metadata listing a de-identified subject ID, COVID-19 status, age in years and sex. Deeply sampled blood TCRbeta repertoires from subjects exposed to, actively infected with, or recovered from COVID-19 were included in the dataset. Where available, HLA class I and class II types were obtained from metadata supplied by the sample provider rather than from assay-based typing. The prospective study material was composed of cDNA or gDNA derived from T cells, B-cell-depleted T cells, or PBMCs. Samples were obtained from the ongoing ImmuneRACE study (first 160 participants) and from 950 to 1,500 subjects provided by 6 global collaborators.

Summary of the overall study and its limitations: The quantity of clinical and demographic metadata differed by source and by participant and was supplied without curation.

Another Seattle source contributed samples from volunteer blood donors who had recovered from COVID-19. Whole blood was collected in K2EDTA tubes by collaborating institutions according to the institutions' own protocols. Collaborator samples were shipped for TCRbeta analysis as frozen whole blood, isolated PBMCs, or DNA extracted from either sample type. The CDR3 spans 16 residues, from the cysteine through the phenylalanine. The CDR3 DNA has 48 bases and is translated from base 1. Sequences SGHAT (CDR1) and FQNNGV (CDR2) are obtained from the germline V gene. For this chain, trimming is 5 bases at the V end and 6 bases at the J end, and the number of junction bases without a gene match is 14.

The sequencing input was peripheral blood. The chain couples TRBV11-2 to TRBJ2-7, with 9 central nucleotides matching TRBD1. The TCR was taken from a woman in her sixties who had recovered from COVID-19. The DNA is TGTGCCAGCAGCCCTCGAACCGGGACAGGGTTTCTCGAGCAGTACTTC. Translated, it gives CASSPRTGTGFLEQYF.